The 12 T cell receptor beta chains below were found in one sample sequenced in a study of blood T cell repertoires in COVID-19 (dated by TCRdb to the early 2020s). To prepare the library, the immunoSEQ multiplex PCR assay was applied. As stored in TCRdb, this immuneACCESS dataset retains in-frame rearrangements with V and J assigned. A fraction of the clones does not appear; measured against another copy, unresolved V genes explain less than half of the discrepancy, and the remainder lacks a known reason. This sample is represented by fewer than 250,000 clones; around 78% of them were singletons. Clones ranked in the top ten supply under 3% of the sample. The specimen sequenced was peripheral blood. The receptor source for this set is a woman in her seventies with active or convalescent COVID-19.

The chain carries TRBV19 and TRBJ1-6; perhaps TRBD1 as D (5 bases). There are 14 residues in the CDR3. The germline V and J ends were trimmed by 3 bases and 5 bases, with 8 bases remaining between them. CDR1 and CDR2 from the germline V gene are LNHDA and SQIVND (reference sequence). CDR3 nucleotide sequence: TGTGCCAGTAGTATGGGGCGGAATAATTCACCCCTCCACTTT. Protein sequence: CASSMGRNNSPLHF.

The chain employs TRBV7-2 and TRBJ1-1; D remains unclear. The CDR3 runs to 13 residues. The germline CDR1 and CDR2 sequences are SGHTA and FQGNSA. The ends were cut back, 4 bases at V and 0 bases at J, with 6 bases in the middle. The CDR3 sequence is CASSYLMNTEAFF. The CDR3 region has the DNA TGTGCCAGCAGCTACCTAATGAACACTGAAGCTTTCTTT.

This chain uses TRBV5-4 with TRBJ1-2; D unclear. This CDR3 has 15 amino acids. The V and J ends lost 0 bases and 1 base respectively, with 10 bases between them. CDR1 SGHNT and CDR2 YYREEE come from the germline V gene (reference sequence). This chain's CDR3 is CASSLEGLLNYGYTF. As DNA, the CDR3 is TGTGCCAGCAGCTTGGAAGGACTTCTTAACTATGGCTACACCTTC.

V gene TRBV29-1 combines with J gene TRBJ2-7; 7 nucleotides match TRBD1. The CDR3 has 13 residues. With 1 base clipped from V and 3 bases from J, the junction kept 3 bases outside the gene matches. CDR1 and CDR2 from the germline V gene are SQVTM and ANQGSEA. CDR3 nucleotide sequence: TGCAGCGTTGAAGGCCCAGGGGGCTACGAGCAGTACTTC. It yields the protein CSVEGPGGYEQYF.

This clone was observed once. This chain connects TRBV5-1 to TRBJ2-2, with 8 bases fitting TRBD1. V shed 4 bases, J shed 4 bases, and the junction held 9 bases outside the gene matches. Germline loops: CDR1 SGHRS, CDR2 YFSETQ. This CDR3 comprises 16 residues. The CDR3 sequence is CASSVTGALSTGELFF. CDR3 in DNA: TGCGCCAGCAGCGTGACAGGGGCCCTGAGCACCGGGGAGCTGTTTTTT.

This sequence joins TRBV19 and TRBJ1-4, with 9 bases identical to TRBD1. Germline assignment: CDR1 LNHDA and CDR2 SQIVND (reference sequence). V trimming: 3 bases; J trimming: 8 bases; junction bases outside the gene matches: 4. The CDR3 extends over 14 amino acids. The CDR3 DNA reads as TGTGCCAGTAGTATGGGGACAGGGAACGAAAAACTGTTTTTT. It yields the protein CASSMGTGNEKLFF. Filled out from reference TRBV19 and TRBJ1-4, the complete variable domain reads DGGITQSPKYLFRKEGQNVTLSCEQNLNHDAMYWYRQDPGQGLRLIYYSQIVNDFQKGDIAEGYSVSREKKESFPLTVTSAQKNPTAFYLCASSMGTGNEKLFFGSGTQLSVL.

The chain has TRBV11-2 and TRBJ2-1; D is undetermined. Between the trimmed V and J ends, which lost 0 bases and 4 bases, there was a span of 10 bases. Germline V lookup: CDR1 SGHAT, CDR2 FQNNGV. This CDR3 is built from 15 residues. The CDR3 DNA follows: TGTGCCAGCAGCTTAGATATCGGGTGGTACAATGAGCAGTTCTTC. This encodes CASSLDIGWYNEQFF.

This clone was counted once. The chain's CDR3 is CASSEVVYGYTF. CDR3 DNA: TGTGCCAGCAGCGAGGTCGTCTATGGCTACACCTTC. The rearrangement joins TRBV7-9 to TRBJ1-2; D gene uncertain. V was shortened by 5 bases and J by 4 bases, with 8 bases between the two germline ends. The CDR3 is made up of 12 amino acids. Per the germline V gene, CDR1 is SEHNR and CDR2 is FQNEAQ (reference sequence).

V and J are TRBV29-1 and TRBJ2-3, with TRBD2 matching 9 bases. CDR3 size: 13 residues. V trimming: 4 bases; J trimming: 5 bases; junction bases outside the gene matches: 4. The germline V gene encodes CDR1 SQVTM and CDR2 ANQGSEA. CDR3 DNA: TGCAGCGTTGGTCTTAGCGGGAGAGATACGCAGTATTTT. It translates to CSVGLSGRDTQYF.

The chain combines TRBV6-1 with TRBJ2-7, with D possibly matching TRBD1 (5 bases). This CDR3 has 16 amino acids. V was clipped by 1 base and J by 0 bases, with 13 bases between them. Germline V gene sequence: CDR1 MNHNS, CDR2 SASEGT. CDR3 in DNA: TGTGCCAGCAGTGAAGGAGGACATGGGATCTCCTACGAGCAGTACTTC. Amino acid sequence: CASSEGGHGISYEQYF.

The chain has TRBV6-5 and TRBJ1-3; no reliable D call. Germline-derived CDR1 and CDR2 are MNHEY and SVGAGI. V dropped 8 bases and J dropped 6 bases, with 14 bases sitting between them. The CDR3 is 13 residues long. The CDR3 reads CASLFTPTNTIYF. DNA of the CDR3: TGTGCCAGCCTTTTTACGCCTACAAACACCATATATTTT.

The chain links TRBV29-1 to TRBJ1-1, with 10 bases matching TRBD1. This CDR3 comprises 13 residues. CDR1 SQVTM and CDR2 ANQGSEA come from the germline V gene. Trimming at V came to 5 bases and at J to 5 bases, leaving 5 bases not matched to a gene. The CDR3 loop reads CSVTRTGGTEAFF. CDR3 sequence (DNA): TGCAGCGTTACCCGGACAGGGGGGACTGAAGCTTTCTTT.